The 32 T cell receptor beta chains listed next were all sequenced from one sample in a study of technical replicates of blood from a handful of donors. Sequencing was performed with immunoSEQ multiplex PCR; in TCRdb, only in-frame clones are kept and a portion is missing. Counted here are approximately 87,000 clones, 90% to 95% occurring once; the ten biggest clones make up 0.25% to 0.3%. The sample taken for sequencing was T cells isolated from PBMCs. All receptors come from a human donor in good health.

This clone was detected only once. This chain uses TRBV10-3 with TRBJ2-1; TRBD2 matches 14 bases. The CDR3 has 17 residues. CDR1 and CDR2 (germline): ENHRY, SYGVKD. V lost 0 bases, J lost 7 bases, and 5 bases stayed unmatched. CDR3 protein: CAISESTSGRAINEQFF. Written as DNA, the CDR3 is TGTGCCATCAGTGAGTCGACTAGCGGGAGGGCTATAAATGAGCAGTTCTTC.

This clone was recorded once. The chain is built from TRBV2 and TRBJ2-1; 10 bases are shared with TRBD2. V lost 1 base and J lost 9; bases outside the gene matches: 6. This CDR3 region has 15 residues. Per germline, CDR1 SNHLY and CDR2 FYNNEI. The CDR3 sequence: CASSEGLAGDAEQFF. In DNA, the CDR3 is TGTGCCAGCAGTGAAGGCCTAGCGGGAGACGCTGAGCAGTTCTTC.

This rearrangement joins TRBV6-1 to TRBJ1-1; D is uncertain. The V and J ends lost 7 bases and 3 bases respectively, with 9 bases between them. CDR1 and CDR2 (germline): MNHNS, SASEGT. The CDR3 has 12 amino acids. CDR3 DNA: TGTGCCAGCATTTTTCAATACACTGAAGCTTTCTTT. It yields the protein CASIFQYTEAFF.

The J gene is TRBJ1-6, the V gene TRBV9; D not certain. CDR3 length: 14 residues. CDR1 is SGDLS and CDR2 is YYNGEE in the germline V gene. V was shortened by 0 bases and J by 5 bases, with 6 bases between the two germline ends. The CDR3, as DNA: TGTGCCAGCAGCGTAGACATGAATAATTCACCCCTCCACTTT. Its translation is CASSVDMNNSPLHF.

The V and J genes are TRBV2 and TRBJ1-1; possibly TRBD1 for D (6 bases). The V gene lost 6 bases and the J gene lost 10 bases, with 18 bases spanning the gap. The germline V gene encodes CDR1 SNHLY and CDR2 FYNNEI. There are 13 residues in the CDR3. The CDR3, as DNA: TGTGCCAGCAGATGGGGACAAACCTCGGCAGCTTTCTTT. Translated, it gives CASRWGQTSAAFF.

J is TRBJ2-2 and V is TRBV6-5, with 10 bases fitting TRBD2. CDR3 size: 16 residues. The ends lost 0 bases at V and 8 bases at J; junction bases unmatched: 6. Germline V gene lookup returns CDR1 MNHEY and CDR2 SVGAGI. CDR3 coding DNA: TGTGCCAGCAGTTACTCTTCAGTACTAGCGGGAGGGGAGCTGTTTTTT. Its translation is CASSYSSVLAGGELFF.

This rearrangement joins TRBV5-8 to TRBJ1-6; 8 bases line up with TRBD1. Germline-derived CDR1 and CDR2 are SGHTS and YDEGEE. CDR3 length: 16 amino acids. V shed 4 bases, J shed 2 bases, and the junction held 5 bases outside the gene matches. The CDR3 loop reads CASSLDRGTYNSPLHF. The DNA for the CDR3 is TGTGCCAGCAGCCTAGACAGGGGAACCTATAATTCACCCCTCCACTTT.

The gene calls are TRBV4-1 and TRBJ1-2; D not certain. V lost 2 bases and J 0 bases, leaving 16 bases between the germline ends. The length of the CDR3 is 17 residues. Germline assignment: CDR1 MGHRA and CDR2 YSYEKL. CDR3 coding DNA: TGCGCCAGCAGCCAATTATCGGGGATAGCAGCTAACTATGGCTACACCTTC. This gives the protein CASSQLSGIAANYGYTF.

V is TRBV9 and J is TRBJ1-1; no reliable D call. The V end was cut by 3 bases, the J end by 4 bases, with 10 bases between. CDR1 is SGDLS, CDR2 YYNGEE, per germline. The CDR3 length is 13 residues. CDR3 in amino acids: CASSGGGSTEAFF. In DNA, the CDR3 is TGTGCCAGCAGCGGAGGTGGGAGCACTGAAGCTTTCTTT.

The genes are TRBV5-4 and TRBJ1-4; TRBD1 matches 7 bases. Trimming at V came to 1 base and at J to 10 bases, leaving 13 bases not matched to a gene. The CDR3 contains 16 residues. Looked up from germline, CDR1 is SGHNT and CDR2 is YYREEE (reference sequence). CDR3 sequence reads: CASSLSSAGGIRKLFF. CDR3 nucleotide sequence: TGTGCCAGCAGCTTGTCCTCGGCAGGGGGGATTCGAAAACTGTTTTTT.

This chain connects TRBV7-9 to TRBJ2-1, with D possibly being TRBD2 (6 bases). Germline-derived CDR1 and CDR2 are SEHNR and FQNEAQ (reference sequence). V was shortened by 4 bases and J by 10 bases, with 17 bases between the two germline ends. CDR3 size: 14 residues. The CDR3 region has the DNA TGTGCCAGCAGCTCGGGACTCGACGGGGGAGAGCAGTTCTTC. This sequence encodes CASSSGLDGGEQFF.

The chain carries TRBV11-2 and TRBJ1-2, with 9 bases lining up with TRBD1. The CDR3 is 19 residues long. Trimming took 4 bases from V and 7 from J; bases not matched to a gene: 22. Per the germline V gene, CDR1 is SGHAT and CDR2 is FQNNGV. CDR3 sequence reads: CASSSQGPGTGRVYGGYTF. The CDR3 nucleotides read TGTGCCAGCAGCTCCCAGGGGCCCGGGACAGGGAGAGTTTATGGTGGCTACACCTTC.

The gene calls are TRBV6-5 and TRBJ1-6, with D unresolved. The CDR3 spans 13 residues. Trimming left V 5 bases short and J 9 bases short, with 11 bases between. CDR1 MNHEY and CDR2 SVGAGI come from the germline V gene. The CDR3 nucleotides read TGTGCCAGCAGTCTAGAGCTGGGTTCACCCCTCCACTTT. Protein product: CASSLELGSPLHF.

This clone was seen a single time. This chain links TRBV5-1 with TRBJ2-3; D perhaps matches TRBD2 (6 bases). The CDR3 consists of 14 residues. Trimming removed 5 bases at V and 5 bases at J, with 15 bases between. Germline CDR1 SGHRS, CDR2 YFSETQ. CDR3: CASRRLEGRDTQYF. The CDR3 nucleotides are TGCGCCAGCAGGAGACTAGAGGGGAGAGATACGCAGTATTTT.

V is TRBV19 and J is TRBJ1-4, with D tentatively TRBD1 (5 bases). Trimming removed 5 bases from V and 8 bases from J, with 15 bases in between. This CDR3 spans 14 amino acids. Germline V gene data show CDR1 as LNHDA and CDR2 as SQIVND (reference sequence). CDR3 protein: CASSHTAGYEKLFF. The DNA of the CDR3 is TGTGCCAGTAGTCATACGGCAGGGTACGAAAAACTGTTTTTT.

CDR3 nucleotides: TGTGCAAGTCGCTTAGTAGGGACTTGTGGGACAGGGGGATCCAATCAGCCCCAGCATTTT. Translating gives CASRLVGTCGTGGSNQPQHF. This chain connects TRBV12-2 to TRBJ1-5; the D call TRBD1 from the table was never checked on the DNA. TRBV12-2 is deemed a pseudogene. This CDR3 spans 20 amino acids.

This clone occurred many times. The chain uses TRBV11-3 and TRBJ1-2; D is uncertain. Germline CDR1 reads SGHNT; CDR2 reads YENEEA. This CDR3 region has 16 residues. V was trimmed by 0 bases and J by 4 bases, leaving 15 bases between them. As DNA, the CDR3 is TGTGCCAGCAGCTTAGAGGGCCGGTCTGGAAGCTATGGCTACACCTTC. Its protein is CASSLEGRSGSYGYTF.

The chain employs TRBV2 and TRBJ1-3; D unresolved. Deletions cut 4 bases from V and 2 bases from J, with 9 bases between. The germline gives CDR1 SNHLY, CDR2 FYNNEI. The CDR3 runs 14 residues. CDR3 sequence (DNA): TGTGCCAGCAGTGGATTCCAGGCTGGAAACACCATATATTTT. Amino acids: CASSGFQAGNTIYF.

The rearrangement uses TRBV27 and TRBJ1-5; 9 nucleotides agree with TRBD1. V was pared by 6 bases and J by 0 bases, with 9 bases of the junction left unmatched. From germline, CDR1 is MNHEY and CDR2 SMNVEV (reference sequence). The CDR3 covers 17 residues. In DNA form, the CDR3 reads TGTGCCAGCAGATCGGACAGGGGATTTTATAGCAATCAGCCCCAGCATTTT. Protein: CASRSDRGFYSNQPQHF.

The chain employs TRBV27 and TRBJ1-1; 8 bases agree with TRBD1. The trim removed 5 bases at V and 3 bases at J, leaving 8 bases unmatched. Germline V gene sequence: CDR1 MNHEY, CDR2 SMNVEV (reference sequence). This CDR3 comprises 15 residues. CDR3 sequence (DNA): TGTGCCAGCAGTCCGCCAGGGGGCGCGGACACTGAAGCTTTCTTT. Translation gives CASSPPGGADTEAFF.

The rearrangement uses TRBV5-4 and TRBJ2-3; 11 nucleotides line up with TRBD2. This CDR3 spans 16 amino acids. Germline-derived CDR1 and CDR2 are SGHNT and YYREEE (reference sequence). Losses at the gene ends were 4 bases for V and 2 bases for J; bases not matched to a gene: 6. As DNA, the CDR3 is TGTGCCAGCAGCCCCACGACTAGCGGGAACACAGATACGCAGTATTTT. Its protein product is CASSPTTSGNTDTQYF.

This chain connects TRBV7-3 to TRBJ2-1; D is unresolved. Germline V CDR1 and CDR2: SGHTA, FQGTGA. With 1 base removed from V and 10 bases from J, the gap between germline ends came to 11 bases. The CDR3 length is 13 residues. DNA of the CDR3: TGTGCCAGCAGCTTAAGCCCGGGTGCGGAGCAGTTCTTC. This gives the protein CASSLSPGAEQFF.

V usage is TRBV5-5 and J usage is TRBJ1-1, with D unclear. Germline-derived CDR1 and CDR2 are SGHKS and YYEKEE (reference sequence). The CDR3 is 13 amino acids. Trimming removed 4 bases from V and 6 bases from J, with 13 bases in between. In DNA form, the CDR3 reads TGTGCCAGCAGCCCGCCCTCGGTGGCTGAAGCTTTCTTT. Translated, it gives CASSPPSVAEAFF.

This clone has only one observation. The chain joins TRBV15 to TRBJ1-2; possible D gene TRBD1, 6 bases. The V and J ends lost 2 bases and 0 bases respectively, with 13 bases between them. Germline V lookup: CDR1 LNHNV, CDR2 YYDKDF (reference sequence). CDR3 size: 16 residues. Written as DNA, the CDR3 is TGTGCCACCAGCAGATCACAGGGAGTAGCTAACTATGGCTACACCTTC. It yields the protein CATSRSQGVANYGYTF.

This sequence joins TRBV7-9 and TRBJ1-6; 7 bases fit TRBD1. The germline CDR1 and CDR2 sequences are SEHNR and FQNEAQ (reference sequence). Trimming took 5 bases from V and 12 from J; bases not matched to a gene: 13. This CDR3 region has 15 residues. The chain's CDR3 is CASSDPGTEALPLHF. The CDR3 region has the DNA TGTGCCAGCAGCGACCCCGGGACAGAGGCCTTACCCCTCCACTTT.

This rearrangement joins TRBV2 to TRBJ2-7; D gene unclear. The ends were cut back, 1 base at V and 8 bases at J, with 18 bases in the middle. Germline CDR1 and CDR2: SNHLY and FYNNEI. CDR3 length: 15 residues. As DNA, the CDR3 is TGTGCCAGCAGTGAAGGGCTAATTGGGCGTATTCAGCAGTACTTC. This gives the protein CASSEGLIGRIQQYF.

V gene TRBV6-1 combines with J gene TRBJ2-3; 7 nucleotides align to TRBD1. The CDR3 extends over 15 amino acids. CDR1 and CDR2 (germline): MNHNS, SASEGT. V was clipped by 1 base and J by 0 bases; unmatched bases: 1. This chain's CDR3 is CASSEDRGSTDTQYF. The CDR3 region has the DNA TGTGCCAGCAGTGAAGACAGGGGCAGCACAGATACGCAGTATTTT.

As to this clone: Other DNA sequences in this specimen translate into the identical CDR3. This chain uses TRBV5-1 with TRBJ1-2; 7 bases fit TRBD1. CDR1 is SGHRS, CDR2 YFSETQ, per germline. CDR3 size: 15 residues. The ends lost 4 bases at V and 2 bases at J; junction bases unmatched: 8. The CDR3 sequence is CASSPPAGGNYGYTF. DNA of the CDR3: TGCGCCAGCAGCCCGCCTGCAGGGGGAAACTATGGCTACACCTTC. Combining the CDR3 with reference TRBV5-1 and TRBJ1-2 gives the whole variable domain KAGVTQTPRYLIKTRGQQVTLSCSPISGHRSVSWYQQTPGQGLQFLFEYFSETQRNKGNFPGRFSGRQFSNSRSEMNVSTLELGDSALYLCASSPPAGGNYGYTFGSGTRLTVV.

V is TRBV4-1 and J is TRBJ2-1, with 8 bases identical to TRBD2. Germline CDR1 reads MGHRA; CDR2 reads YSYEKL. The V and J ends lost 5 bases and 9 bases, in that order; junction bases with no gene match: 12. This CDR3 spans 15 amino acids. The CDR3 here is CASSAREREYVEQFF. The CDR3 DNA is TGCGCCAGCAGCGCTAGGGAGCGGGAGTACGTTGAGCAGTTCTTC.

This chain links TRBV12-5 with TRBJ2-3; 11 bases map to TRBD1. This CDR3 contains 18 residues. V lost 2 bases, J lost 0 bases, and 7 bases stayed unmatched. CDR1 is LGHNT, CDR2 FRNRAP, per germline. The DNA of the CDR3 is TGTGCTAGTGGTTTGACCAGGACAGGGGGCTCTAGCACAGATACGCAGTATTTT. Amino acids: CASGLTRTGGSSTDTQYF.

The genes are TRBV5-8 and TRBJ1-2, with 10 bases that match TRBD1. The CDR3 contains 16 residues. V was pared by 3 bases and J by 4 bases, with 9 bases of the junction left unmatched. Germline CDR1 and CDR2: SGHTS and YDEGEE. DNA for the CDR3: TGTGCCAGCAGCTCCACCGGGACAGGGGTTACCTATGGCTACACCTTC. As protein: CASSSTGTGVTYGYTF.

The chain uses TRBV4-1 and TRBJ2-7, with D possibly matching TRBD2 (7 bases). Germline CDR1 is MGHRA and CDR2 is YSYEKL. V lost 1 base, J lost 3 bases, and 16 bases lay in between. This CDR3 is 16 amino acids long. In DNA form, the CDR3 reads TGCGCCAGCAGCCAAGGATACGGGGGGCTGGTCTACGAGCAGTACTTC. Translation gives CASSQGYGGLVYEQYF.